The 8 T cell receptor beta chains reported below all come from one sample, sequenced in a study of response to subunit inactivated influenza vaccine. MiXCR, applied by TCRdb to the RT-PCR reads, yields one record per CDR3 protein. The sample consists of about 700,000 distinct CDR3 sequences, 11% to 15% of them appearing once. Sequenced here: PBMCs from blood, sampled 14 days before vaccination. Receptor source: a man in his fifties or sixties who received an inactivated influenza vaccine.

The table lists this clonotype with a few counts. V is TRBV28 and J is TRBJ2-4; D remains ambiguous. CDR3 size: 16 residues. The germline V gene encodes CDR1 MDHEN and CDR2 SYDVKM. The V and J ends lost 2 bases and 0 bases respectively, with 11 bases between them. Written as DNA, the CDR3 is TGTGCCAGCAGTTTAGGGATAAACCTAGCCAAAAACATTCAGTACTTC. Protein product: CASSLGINLAKNIQYF.

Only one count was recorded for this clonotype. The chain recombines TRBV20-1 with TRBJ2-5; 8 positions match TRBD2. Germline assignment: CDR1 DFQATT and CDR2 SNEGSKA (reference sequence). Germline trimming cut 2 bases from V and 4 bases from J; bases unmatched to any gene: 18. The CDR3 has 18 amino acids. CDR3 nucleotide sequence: TGCAGTGCTAGAAGTTTAGTGGGGAAGCGGGAGAAGGGAGAGACCCAGTACTTC. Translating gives CSARSLVGKREKGETQYF.

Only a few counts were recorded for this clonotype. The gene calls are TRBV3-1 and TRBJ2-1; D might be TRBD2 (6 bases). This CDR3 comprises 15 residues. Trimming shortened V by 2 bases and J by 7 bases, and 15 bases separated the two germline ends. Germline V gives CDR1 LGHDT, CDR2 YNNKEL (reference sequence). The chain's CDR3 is CASSQTGTSINEQFF. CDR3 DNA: TGTGCCAGCAGCCAAACCGGGACTTCCATTAATGAGCAGTTCTTC.

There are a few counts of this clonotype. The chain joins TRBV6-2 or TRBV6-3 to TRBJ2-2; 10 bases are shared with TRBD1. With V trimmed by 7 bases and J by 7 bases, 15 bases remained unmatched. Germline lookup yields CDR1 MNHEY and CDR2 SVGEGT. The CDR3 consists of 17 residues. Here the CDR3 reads CASNHLLDRGFGGELFF. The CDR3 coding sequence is TGTGCCAGCAATCACCTTCTGGACAGGGGGTTCGGCGGGGAGCTGTTTTTT.

The CDR3 loop is CASSPTGFSPTEAFF. The DNA for the CDR3 is TGTGCCAGCAGCCCCACAGGTTTTTCCCCTACTGAAGCTTTCTTT. The rearrangement joins TRBV3-1 to TRBJ1-1, with a possible D match to TRBD1 (5 bases). The V gene's germline CDR1 is LGHDT and CDR2 YNNKEL (reference sequence). V was pared by 4 bases and J by 5 bases, with 17 bases between. The CDR3 is made up of 15 amino acids.

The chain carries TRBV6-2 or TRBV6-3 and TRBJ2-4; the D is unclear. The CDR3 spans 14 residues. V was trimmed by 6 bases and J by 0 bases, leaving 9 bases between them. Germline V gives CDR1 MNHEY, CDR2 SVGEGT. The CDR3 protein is CASRTLIAKNIQYF. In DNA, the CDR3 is TGTGCCAGCAGAACACTTATAGCCAAAAACATTCAGTACTTC.

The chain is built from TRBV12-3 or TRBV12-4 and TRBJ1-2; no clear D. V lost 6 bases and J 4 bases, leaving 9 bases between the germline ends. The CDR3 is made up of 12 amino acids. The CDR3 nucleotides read TGTGCCAGCAGCGTTTTTCCCTATGGCTACACCTTC. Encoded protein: CASSVFPYGYTF.

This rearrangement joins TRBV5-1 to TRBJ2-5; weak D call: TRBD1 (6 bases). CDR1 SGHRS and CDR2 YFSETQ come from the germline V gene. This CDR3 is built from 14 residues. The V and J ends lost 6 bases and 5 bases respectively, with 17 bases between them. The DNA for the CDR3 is TGCGCCAGCACCCCCCCAGGGGAGTTGGAGACCCAGTACTTC. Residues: CASTPPGELETQYF.